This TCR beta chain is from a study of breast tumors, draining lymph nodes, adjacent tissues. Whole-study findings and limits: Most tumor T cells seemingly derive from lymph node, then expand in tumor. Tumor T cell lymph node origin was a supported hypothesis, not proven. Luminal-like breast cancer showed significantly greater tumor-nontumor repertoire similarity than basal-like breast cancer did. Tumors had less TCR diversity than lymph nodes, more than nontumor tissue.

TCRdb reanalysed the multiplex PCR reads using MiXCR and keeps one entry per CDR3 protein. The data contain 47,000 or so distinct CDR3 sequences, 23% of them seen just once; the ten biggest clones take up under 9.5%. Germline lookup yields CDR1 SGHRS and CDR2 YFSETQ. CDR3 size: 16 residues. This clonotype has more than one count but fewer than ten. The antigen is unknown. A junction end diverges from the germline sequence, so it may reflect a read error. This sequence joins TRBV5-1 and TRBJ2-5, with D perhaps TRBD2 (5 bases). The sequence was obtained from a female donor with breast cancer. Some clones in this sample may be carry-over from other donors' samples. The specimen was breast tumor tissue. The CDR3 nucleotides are TGCGCCAGCAGCCCGGACGCCTTAGCGTTTCAAGAGACCCAGTATTTC. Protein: CASSPDALAFQETQYF.